This T cell receptor beta chain is drawn from a study of beta chain features in type 1 diabetes. General study findings and limits: Patients showed naive, central memory and Treg TCRB repertoires that appeared more similar than those of healthy donors. Significant though moderate, a shortening of TCRB CDR3s appeared in all four CD4+ subsets of Type 1 diabetes patients.

The investigators reverse transcribed all of the isolated RNA, so they sequenced expressed TCRB transcripts. The read count averaged about 3.6 million across naive, central memory and regulatory T cell samples. Measured with immunoSEQ multiplex PCR; TCRdb has only the in-frame clones, and not every one. The data contain under 200,000 clones, approximately 8.1% of them singletons. The CDR3 spans 15 residues. V dropped 8 bases and J dropped 3; count of bases not matched to a gene: 8. This clone was detected ten times or more. Its antigen is still unknown. Markers CD45RO/CCR7/CD25/CD127/CD95/CD27 served to sort CD4+ naive, central memory, regulatory and stem cell-like memory cells.

Sequenced: central memory CD4+ T cells from blood. The receptor was derived from a man younger than 35 in good health. The rearrangement links TRBV23-1 to TRBJ2-1; 9 bases agree with TRBD1. TRBV23-1 is recorded as an ORF, its role being uncertain. The CDR3 here is CASYDRDRVYNEQFF. The CDR3 DNA reads as TGCGCCAGCTACGACCGGGACAGGGTCTACAATGAGCAGTTCTTC.